The 21 T cell receptor beta chains reported below all come from one sample, sequenced in a study of blood T cell repertoires in COVID-19. The protocol was immunoSEQ multiplex PCR, while the TCRdb copy is restricted to in-frame clones and leaves out a portion. The sample gives 250,000 or so clones, around 88% of which show up once; under 2% is in the top ten. The specimen sequenced was peripheral blood. The origin of the receptors is a man aged 25-45 years with active or convalescent COVID-19.

The chain joins TRBV12-3 or TRBV12-4 to TRBJ1-2, with TRBD1 matching over 9 bases. The CDR3 sequence is 13 residues long. The V gene end was trimmed by 8 bases and the J gene end by 7 bases; junction bases not matched to a gene: 8. The CDR3 here is CASGQGMIFGYTF. In DNA form, the CDR3 reads TGTGCCAGCGGACAGGGGATGATATTTGGCTACACCTTC.

The rearrangement joins TRBV27 to TRBJ1-4; tentative D call: TRBD1 (6 bases). The CDR3 has 15 residues. Germline loops: CDR1 MNHEY, CDR2 SMNVEV (reference sequence). Trimming stripped 3 bases from V and 3 bases from J, with 11 bases between. The CDR3 region is CASSLYRVSNEKLFF. For the CDR3, the DNA is TGTGCCAGCAGTTTGTACAGGGTTTCTAATGAAAAACTGTTTTTT.

The chain recombines TRBV5-1 with TRBJ2-4; D might be TRBD2 (8 bases). V dropped 1 base and J dropped 14 bases, with 13 bases sitting between them. CDR1 and CDR2 from the germline V gene are SGHRS and YFSETQ. CDR3 size: 12 residues. CDR3 in amino acids: CASSLRGGQKYF. The CDR3 bases are TGCGCCAGCAGCTTGCGGGGGGGACAGAAGTACTTC.

The V gene is TRBV7-6, the J gene TRBJ2-7; a weak D match, TRBD1 (5 bases). V lost 4 bases, J lost 1 base, and 26 bases lay in between. This CDR3 has 19 residues. Looked up from germline, CDR1 is SGHVS and CDR2 is FNYEAQ. Here the CDR3 DNA reads TGTGCCAGCAGCTCAAAGGACCCGGGCCCCCAGGGCCGGTCCTACGAGCAGTACTTC. Translated: CASSSKDPGPQGRSYEQYF.

The CDR3 reads CASSSGLAGGSETQYF. CDR3 nucleotides: TGTGCCAGCAGCTCCGGACTAGCGGGGGGTTCAGAGACCCAGTACTTC. This rearrangement joins TRBV7-7 to TRBJ2-5; 14 nucleotides line up with TRBD2. The CDR3 is 16 residues long. Germline lookup yields CDR1 SSHAT and CDR2 FNYEAQ (reference sequence). Losses at the gene ends were 4 bases for V and 4 bases for J; bases not matched to a gene: 5.

This clone was seen just once. The CDR3, as DNA: TGCGCCAGCAGCCAAGATCCCTCAGGGGTCCTACTCAATCCTGAAGCTTTCTTT. The encoded protein is CASSQDPSGVLLNPEAFF. The gene calls are TRBV4-1 and TRBJ1-1; maybe TRBD1 (6 bases). The CDR3 is 18 amino acids. Trimming removed 0 bases at V and 6 bases at J, with 23 bases between. The germline CDR1 and CDR2 sequences are MGHRA and YSYEKL.

The CDR3 DNA reads as TGTGCCAGTACCTCTTATAGTGTCGATCAGCCCCAGCATTTT. Protein: CASTSYSVDQPQHF. The gene calls are TRBV19 and TRBJ1-5; no reliable D call. The V end lost 7 bases, the J end lost 5 bases, and 15 bases lay between the germline ends. CDR1 and CDR2 (germline): LNHDA, SQIVND (reference sequence). This CDR3 comprises 14 residues.

The CDR3: CASSRPGGSTGELFF. CDR3 sequence (DNA): TGTGCCAGCAGTCGCCCGGGTGGGAGCACCGGGGAGCTGTTTTTT. This rearrangement joins TRBV7-2 to TRBJ2-2; D perhaps matches TRBD2 (5 bases). The CDR3 is made up of 15 amino acids. Germline assignment: CDR1 SGHTA and CDR2 FQGNSA. Between the trimmed V and J ends, which lost 6 bases and 4 bases, there was a span of 15 bases.

The rearrangement links TRBV5-6 to TRBJ2-7, with D possibly matching TRBD1 (7 bases). The V gene's germline CDR1 is SGHDT and CDR2 YYEEEE. There are 14 residues in the CDR3. Deletions cut 6 bases from V and 3 bases from J, with 16 bases between. DNA of the CDR3: TGTGCCAGCACCGATGTTCAGGGGGGCTACGAGCAGTACTTC. This encodes CASTDVQGGYEQYF. The variable domain in full, with the rest retrieved from reference TRBV5-6 and TRBJ2-7, is DAGVTQSPTHLIKTRGQQVTLRCSPKSGHDTVSWYQQALGQGPQFIFQYYEEEERQRGNFPDRFSGHQFPNYSSELNVNALLLGDSALYLCASTDVQGGYEQYFGPGTRLTVT.

The chain joins TRBV13 to TRBJ2-4; D perhaps matches TRBD2 (5 bases). Per germline, CDR1 PRHDT and CDR2 FYEKMQ (reference sequence). Trimming took 5 bases from V and 6 from J, leaving 20 bases between them. The CDR3 totals 16 residues. DNA for the CDR3: TGTGCCAGCAGCCCTAATACTAGGTTCGACGGAAACATTCAGTACTTC. This encodes CASSPNTRFDGNIQYF.

The chain employs TRBV5-3 and TRBJ2-7, with 10 bases lining up with TRBD1. TRBV5-3 has ORF status, its function being uncertain. There are 15 residues in the CDR3. After removal of 8 bases from V and 2 bases from J, the junction contained 10 bases not matched to a gene. CDR3 sequence reads: CASEPPGQGTYEQYF. DNA of the CDR3: TGTGCCAGCGAGCCCCCGGGACAGGGGACCTACGAGCAGTACTTC.

The chain combines TRBV29-1 with TRBJ2-5; D gene ambiguous. This CDR3 has 15 amino acids. The germline gives CDR1 SQVTM, CDR2 ANQGSEA. Trimming took 6 bases from V and 9 from J, leaving 26 bases between them. CDR3 nucleotide sequence: TGCAGCGTCGAAATGTATTTAGGTGGAGTCGTGGCCCAGTACTTC. Translated, it gives CSVEMYLGGVVAQYF.

Only a few counts were recorded for this clone. CDR3 sequence: CASSPMARGLGSNEKLFF. CDR3 bases: TGTGCCAGCAGTCCGATGGCGAGAGGGCTGGGATCTAATGAAAAACTGTTTTTT. J is TRBJ1-4 and V is TRBV6-6, with D unresolved. The germline V and J ends were trimmed by 5 bases and 3 bases, with 22 bases remaining between them. Germline CDR1 is MNHNY and CDR2 is SVGAGI (reference sequence). The CDR3 is 18 amino acids.

V and J are TRBV5-4 and TRBJ2-2, with no clear D. The CDR3 runs to 12 residues. Germline CDR1 and CDR2: SGHNT and YYREEE (reference sequence). Trimming removed 3 bases at V and 6 bases at J, with 6 bases between. The CDR3 here is CASSSVAGELFF. The CDR3 DNA is TGTGCCAGCAGCTCCGTAGCCGGGGAGCTGTTTTTT.

This clone appeared a single time. This chain uses TRBV4-3 with TRBJ2-7; D may be TRBD2 (5 bases). CDR1 is LGHNA and CDR2 is YSLEER in the germline V gene. The germline V and J ends were trimmed by 0 bases and 0 bases, with 18 bases remaining between them. This CDR3 is built from 18 residues. The DNA for the CDR3 is TGCGCCAGCAGCCAAGACATCTTTCTCCGGGATTACTCCTACGAGCAGTACTTC. This codes for CASSQDIFLRDYSYEQYF.

The CDR3 nucleotides read TGTGCCAGCAGCTTAAACAGGGCTGGGGCCAACGTCCTGACTTTC. Translation gives CASSLNRAGANVLTF. The chain couples TRBV13 to TRBJ2-6; perhaps TRBD1 as D (6 bases). V was pared by 2 bases and J by 2 bases, with 7 bases between. This CDR3 contains 15 residues. CDR1 PRHDT and CDR2 FYEKMQ come from the germline V gene (reference sequence).

This sequence joins TRBV30 and TRBJ2-3; 10 nucleotides agree with TRBD2. This CDR3 has 17 amino acids. CDR1 and CDR2 (germline): GTSNPN, SVGIG (reference sequence). The ends lost 4 bases at V and 0 bases at J; junction bases unmatched: 10. The CDR3 protein is CAWITAGGVSSTDTQYF. The CDR3 DNA sequence: TGTGCCTGGATAACAGCGGGGGGGGTATCTAGCACAGATACGCAGTATTTT.

V and J are TRBV12-3 or TRBV12-4 and TRBJ1-3; D is unclear. The CDR3 length is 13 residues. V shed 6 bases and J shed 0 bases, with 6 bases lying between them. The CDR3 nucleotides are TGTGCCAGCAGCCGGGGCTCTGGAAACACCATATATTTT. Its protein is CASSRGSGNTIYF.

The rearrangement joins TRBV19 to TRBJ2-4; 9 bases match TRBD1. V lost 5 bases to trimming and J lost 7 bases; unmatched junction nucleotides: 6. The CDR3 contains 14 residues. Germline loops: CDR1 LNHDA, CDR2 SQIVND (reference sequence). The CDR3 DNA sequence: TGTGCCAGTAGTTCATATGACAGGGGGAACATTCAGTACTTC. This sequence encodes CASSSYDRGNIQYF.

The V call is TRBV3-1 (or the pseudogene TRBV3-2), the J call TRBJ1-6; D is ambiguous. V lost 2 bases to trimming and J lost 13 bases, with 12 bases between them. Germline CDR1 is LGHDT and CDR2 is YNNKEL (reference sequence). The CDR3 is made up of 13 amino acids. CDR3 bases: TGTGCCAGCAGCCAAATGGCCGAATCCCCCCTCCACTTT. Translated: CASSQMAESPLHF.

This rearrangement joins TRBV13 to TRBJ1-1; tentatively, D is TRBD1 (5 bases). V lost 5 bases, J lost 5 bases, and 15 bases lay in between. The CDR3 is 14 residues long. In germline, CDR1 is PRHDT, CDR2 FYEKMQ (reference sequence). CDR3 in DNA: TGTGCCAGCAGCGCGGGGGGAGGAGAGACTGAAGCTTTCTTT. Translating gives CASSAGGGETEAFF.